This T cell receptor (beta chain) was retrieved from a study of cytomegalovirus exposure and HLA in healthy donors. Notes on this clone: Its antigen is currently unknown.

Primers included in the PCR were 60 Vbeta and 13 Jbeta primers. Clones were sequenced by immunoSEQ multiplex PCR, and TCRdb holds only the in-frame ones, with some missing. This table has 200,000 or so clones, 80% to 85% appearing once. Overall study results and limits: CMV serostatus was the sole immune exposure data available. For most TCR beta V segments, an earlier analysis put the productive rate at about 90% or about 30% of the time. It was assumed in the presence/absence analyses that sequencing depth was roughly uniform across donors. In a later analysis, at a false discovery rate of 0.05, about 16,000 TCR beta sequences matched HLA alleles.

V was cut by 2 bases and J by 5 bases, with 12 bases left in between. CDR1 is MRHNA, CDR2 SNTAGT, per germline. The CDR3 is 14 residues long. Sequencing was done on a sample of PBMCs. This clonotype originated in a boy aged 10-17 years in good health and CMV-seronegative. The chain has TRBV6-4 and TRBJ1-1, with D unresolved. CDR3 sequence reads: CASSDPRSLTEAFF. Written as DNA, the CDR3 is TGTGCCAGCAGTGACCCCCGTAGCTTGACTGAAGCTTTCTTT.